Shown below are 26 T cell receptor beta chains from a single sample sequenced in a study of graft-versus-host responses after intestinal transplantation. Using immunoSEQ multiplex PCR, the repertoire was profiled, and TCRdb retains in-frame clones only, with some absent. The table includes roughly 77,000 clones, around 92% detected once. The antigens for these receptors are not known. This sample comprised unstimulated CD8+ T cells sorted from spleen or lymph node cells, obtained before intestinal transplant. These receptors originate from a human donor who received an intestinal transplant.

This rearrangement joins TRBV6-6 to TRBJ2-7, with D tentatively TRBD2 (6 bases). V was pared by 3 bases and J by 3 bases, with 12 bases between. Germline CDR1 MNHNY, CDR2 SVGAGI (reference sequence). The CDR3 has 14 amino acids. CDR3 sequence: CASSYRDWDYEQYF. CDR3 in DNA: TGTGCCAGCAGTTATCGGGACTGGGACTACGAGCAGTACTTC.

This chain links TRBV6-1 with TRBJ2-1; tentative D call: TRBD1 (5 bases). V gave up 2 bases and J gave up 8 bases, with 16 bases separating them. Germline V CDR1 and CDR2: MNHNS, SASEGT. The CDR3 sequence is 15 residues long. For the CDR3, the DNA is TGTGCCAGCAGTGAATCGGTCAGGGCGCACGATGAGCAGTTCTTC. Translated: CASSESVRAHDEQFF.

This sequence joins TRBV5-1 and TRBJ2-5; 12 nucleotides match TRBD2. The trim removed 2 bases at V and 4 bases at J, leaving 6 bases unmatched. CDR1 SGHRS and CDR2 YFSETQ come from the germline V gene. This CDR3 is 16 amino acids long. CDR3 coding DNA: TGCGCCAGCAGCTTCCCGGCTAGCGGGGGGGTAGAGACCCAGTACTTC. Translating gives CASSFPASGGVETQYF. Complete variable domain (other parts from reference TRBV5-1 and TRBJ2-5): KAGVTQTPRYLIKTRGQQVTLSCSPISGHRSVSWYQQTPGQGLQFLFEYFSETQRNKGNFPGRFSGRQFSNSRSEMNVSTLELGDSALYLCASSFPASGGVETQYFGPGTRLLVL.

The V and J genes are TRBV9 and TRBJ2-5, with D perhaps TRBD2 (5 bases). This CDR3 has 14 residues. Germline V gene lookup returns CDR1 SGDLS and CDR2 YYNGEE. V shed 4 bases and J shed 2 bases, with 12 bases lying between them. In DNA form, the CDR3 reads TGTGCCAGCAGCCTAGGACTGTCACAAGAGACCCAGTACTTC. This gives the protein CASSLGLSQETQYF.

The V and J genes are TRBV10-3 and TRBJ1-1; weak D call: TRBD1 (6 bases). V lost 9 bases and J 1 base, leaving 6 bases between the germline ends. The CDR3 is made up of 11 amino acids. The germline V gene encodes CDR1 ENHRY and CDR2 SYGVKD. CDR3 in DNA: TGTGCCATACAGGGGAACACTGAAGCTTTCTTT. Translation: CAIQGNTEAFF.

The chain's CDR3 is CASSQHPSREAHNEQFF. DNA of the CDR3: TGCGCCAGCAGTCAACACCCGAGTCGGGAGGCCCACAATGAGCAGTTCTTC. V gene TRBV4-1 combines with J gene TRBJ2-1; TRBD2 agrees at 7 bases. Germline lookup yields CDR1 MGHRA and CDR2 YSYEKL. J gave up 5 bases and V 6 bases, and 16 bases lay outside the gene matches. The CDR3 is 17 amino acids.

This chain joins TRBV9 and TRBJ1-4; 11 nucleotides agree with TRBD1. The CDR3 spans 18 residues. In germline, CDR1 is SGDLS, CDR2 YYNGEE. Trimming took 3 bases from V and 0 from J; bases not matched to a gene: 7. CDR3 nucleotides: TGTGCCAGCAGCGCCCGGGACAGGGGGAACCCAACTAATGAAAAACTGTTTTTT. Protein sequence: CASSARDRGNPTNEKLFF.

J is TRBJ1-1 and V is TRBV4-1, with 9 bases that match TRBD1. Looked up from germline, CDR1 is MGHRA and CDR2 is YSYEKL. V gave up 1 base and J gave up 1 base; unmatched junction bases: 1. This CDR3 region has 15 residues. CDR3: CASSQGDRANTEAFF. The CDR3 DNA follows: TGCGCCAGCAGCCAAGGGGACAGGGCGAACACTGAAGCTTTCTTT.

CDR3 region: CASSFPGRAHEQYF. In DNA, the CDR3 is TGTGCCAGCAGTTTCCCCGGGAGGGCCCACGAGCAGTACTTC. V gene TRBV28 combines with J gene TRBJ2-7, with TRBD2 matching over 8 bases. The V and J ends lost 3 bases and 5 bases, in that order; junction bases with no gene match: 6. This CDR3 spans 14 amino acids. Germline values: CDR1 MDHEN, CDR2 SYDVKM.

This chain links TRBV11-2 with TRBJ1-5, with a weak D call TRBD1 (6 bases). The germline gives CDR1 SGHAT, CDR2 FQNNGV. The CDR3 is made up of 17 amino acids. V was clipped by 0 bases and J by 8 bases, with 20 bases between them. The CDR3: CASSLDFGGALPEPQHF. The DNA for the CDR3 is TGTGCCAGCAGCTTAGATTTCGGGGGGGCCTTACCGGAGCCCCAGCATTTT.

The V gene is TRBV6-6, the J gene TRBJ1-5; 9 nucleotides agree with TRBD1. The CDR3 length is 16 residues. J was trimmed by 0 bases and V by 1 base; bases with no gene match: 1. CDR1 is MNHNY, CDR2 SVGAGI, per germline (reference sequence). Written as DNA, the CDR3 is TGTGCCAGCAGTTACTGGACAGGGGCTAGCAATCAGCCCCAGCATTTT. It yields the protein CASSYWTGASNQPQHF.

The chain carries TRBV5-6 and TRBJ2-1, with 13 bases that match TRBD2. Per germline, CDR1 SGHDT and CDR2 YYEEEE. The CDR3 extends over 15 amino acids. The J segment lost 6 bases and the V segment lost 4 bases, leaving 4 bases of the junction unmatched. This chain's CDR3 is CASSLTSGRANEQFF. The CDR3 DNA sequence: TGTGCCAGCAGCCTTACTAGCGGGAGGGCCAATGAGCAGTTCTTC.

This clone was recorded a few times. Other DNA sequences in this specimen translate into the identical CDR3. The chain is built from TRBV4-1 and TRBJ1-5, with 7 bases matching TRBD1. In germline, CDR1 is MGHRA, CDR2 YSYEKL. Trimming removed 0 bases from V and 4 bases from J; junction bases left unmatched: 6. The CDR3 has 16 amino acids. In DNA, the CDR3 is TGCGCCAGCAGCCAAGAGTTGGGACAGCTAAATCAGCCCCAGCATTTT. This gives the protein CASSQELGQLNQPQHF.

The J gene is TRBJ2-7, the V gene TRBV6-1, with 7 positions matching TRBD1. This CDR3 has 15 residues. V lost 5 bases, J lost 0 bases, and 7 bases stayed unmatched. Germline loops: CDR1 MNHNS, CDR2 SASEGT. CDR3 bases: TGTGCCAGCAGTCCCACAGGGGTACCCTCCTACGAGCAGTACTTC. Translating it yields CASSPTGVPSYEQYF.

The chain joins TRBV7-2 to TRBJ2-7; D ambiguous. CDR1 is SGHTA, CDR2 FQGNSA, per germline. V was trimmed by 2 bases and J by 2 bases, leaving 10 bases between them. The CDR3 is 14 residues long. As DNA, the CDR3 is TGTGCCAGCAGCTTAAGCCCCGAAACCTACGAGCAGTACTTC. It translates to CASSLSPETYEQYF. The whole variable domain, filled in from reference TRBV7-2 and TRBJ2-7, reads GAGVSQSPSNKVTEKGKDVELRCDPISGHTALYWYRQSLGQGLEFLIYFQGNSAPDKSGLPSDRFSAERTGGSVSTLTIQRTQQEDSAVYLCASSLSPETYEQYFGPGTRLTVT.

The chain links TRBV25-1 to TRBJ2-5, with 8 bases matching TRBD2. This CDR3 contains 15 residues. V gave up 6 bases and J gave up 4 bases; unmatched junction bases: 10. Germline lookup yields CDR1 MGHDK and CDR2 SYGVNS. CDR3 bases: TGTGCCAGCAGGAGGGAGCGGGGGCGGGGAGAGACCCAGTACTTC. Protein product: CASRRERGRGETQYF.

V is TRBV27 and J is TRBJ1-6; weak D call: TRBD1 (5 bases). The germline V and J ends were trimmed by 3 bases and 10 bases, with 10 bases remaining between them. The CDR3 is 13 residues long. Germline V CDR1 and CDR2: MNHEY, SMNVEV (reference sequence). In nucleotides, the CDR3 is TGTGCCAGCAGTTTGCGGGGGGGGTCACCCCTCCACTTT. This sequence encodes CASSLRGGSPLHF.

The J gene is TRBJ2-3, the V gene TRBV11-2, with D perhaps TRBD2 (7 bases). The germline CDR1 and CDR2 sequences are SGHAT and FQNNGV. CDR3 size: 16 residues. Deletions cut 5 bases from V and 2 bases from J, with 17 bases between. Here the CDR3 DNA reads TGTGCCAGCAGCCGGGGGGCGCGGGGCCCCACAGATACGCAGTATTTT. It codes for CASSRGARGPTDTQYF.

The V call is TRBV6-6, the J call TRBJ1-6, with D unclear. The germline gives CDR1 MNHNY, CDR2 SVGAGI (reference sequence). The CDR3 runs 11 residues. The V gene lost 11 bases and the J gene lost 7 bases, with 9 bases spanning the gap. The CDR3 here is CAPPQNSPLHF. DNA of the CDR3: TGTGCCCCCCCCCAAAATTCACCCCTCCACTTT.

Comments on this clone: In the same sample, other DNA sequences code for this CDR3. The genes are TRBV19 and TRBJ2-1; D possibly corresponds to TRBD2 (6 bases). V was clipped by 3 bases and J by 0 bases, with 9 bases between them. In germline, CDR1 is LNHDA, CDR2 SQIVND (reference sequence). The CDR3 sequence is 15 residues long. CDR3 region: CASSISGSSYNEQFF. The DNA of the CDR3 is TGTGCCAGTAGTATTAGCGGAAGCTCCTACAATGAGCAGTTCTTC.

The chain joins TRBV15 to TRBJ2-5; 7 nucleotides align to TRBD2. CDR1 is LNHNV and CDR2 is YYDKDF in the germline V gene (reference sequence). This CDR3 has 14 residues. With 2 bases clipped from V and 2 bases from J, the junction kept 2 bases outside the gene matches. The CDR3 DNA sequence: TGTGCCACCAGCAGACTAGCGGAACAAGAGACCCAGTACTTC. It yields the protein CATSRLAEQETQYF.

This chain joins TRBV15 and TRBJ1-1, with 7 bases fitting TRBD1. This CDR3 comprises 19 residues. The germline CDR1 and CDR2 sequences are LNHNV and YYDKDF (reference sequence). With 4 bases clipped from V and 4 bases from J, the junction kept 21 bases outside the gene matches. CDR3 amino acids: CATSTQRHRGEIGSTEAFF. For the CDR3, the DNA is TGTGCCACCAGCACCCAGAGACACAGGGGCGAGATTGGTTCCACTGAAGCTTTCTTT.

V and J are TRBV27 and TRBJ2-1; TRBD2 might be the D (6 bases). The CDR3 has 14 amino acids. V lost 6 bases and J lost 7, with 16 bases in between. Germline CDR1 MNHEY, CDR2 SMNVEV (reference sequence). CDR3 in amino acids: CASRRGGPLNEQFF. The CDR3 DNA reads TGTGCCAGCAGGCGTGGAGGGCCGTTGAATGAGCAGTTCTTC.

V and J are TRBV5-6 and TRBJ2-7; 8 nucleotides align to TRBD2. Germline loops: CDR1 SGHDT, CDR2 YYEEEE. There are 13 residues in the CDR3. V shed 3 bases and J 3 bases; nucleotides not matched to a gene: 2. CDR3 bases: TGTGCCAGCAGCTGGGGGACTAGCTACGAGCAGTACTTC. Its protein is CASSWGTSYEQYF. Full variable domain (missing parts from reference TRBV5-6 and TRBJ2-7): DAGVTQSPTHLIKTRGQQVTLRCSPKSGHDTVSWYQQALGQGPQFIFQYYEEEERQRGNFPDRFSGHQFPNYSSELNVNALLLGDSALYLCASSWGTSYEQYFGPGTRLTVT.

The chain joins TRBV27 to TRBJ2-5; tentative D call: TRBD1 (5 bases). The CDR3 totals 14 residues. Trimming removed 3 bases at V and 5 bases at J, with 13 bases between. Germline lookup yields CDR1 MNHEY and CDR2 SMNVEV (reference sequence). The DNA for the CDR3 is TGTGCCAGCAGTTTGGGGCGGATAAGCGAGACCCAGTACTTC. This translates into CASSLGRISETQYF.

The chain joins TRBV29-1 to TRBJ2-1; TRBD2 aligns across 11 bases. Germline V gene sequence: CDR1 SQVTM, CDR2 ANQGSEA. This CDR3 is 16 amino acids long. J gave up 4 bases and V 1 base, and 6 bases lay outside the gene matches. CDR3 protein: CSVEGLAGGRYNEQFF. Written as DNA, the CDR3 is TGCAGCGTTGAAGGGCTAGCGGGGGGAAGGTACAATGAGCAGTTCTTC.